Below are 8 T cell receptor beta chains sequenced from a single sample in a study of T-cell memory formation after mild COVID-19. TCRdb re-derived calls from the 5' RACE reads in MiXCR, one entry per CDR3 protein. This sample yields roughly 250,000 distinct CDR3 sequences, of which about 15% are seen a single time; 3.5% belongs to the top ten. Sequenced input: PBMCs or a T cell subset sorted from them (not recorded which). The receptors were sampled from a young man who had mild COVID-19 (a few samples of this study predate the infection). Cell type and time point are not known.

This rearrangement joins TRBV7-9 to TRBJ1-3, with D hard to call. Trimming pared 5 bases from V and 8 bases from J, leaving 10 bases between. CDR1 and CDR2 (germline): SEHNR, FQNEAQ (reference sequence). The CDR3 has 12 amino acids. The CDR3 DNA sequence: TGTGCCAGCAGCATAACGGGCCACACCATATATTTT. Translation gives CASSITGHTIYF.

This clonotype has a handful of counts. This chain joins TRBV5-1 and TRBJ2-3; TRBD1 agrees at 8 bases. V was clipped by 0 bases and J by 4 bases; unmatched bases: 4. The germline V gene encodes CDR1 SGHRS and CDR2 YFSETQ. This CDR3 has 15 residues. CDR3 sequence (DNA): TGCGCCAGCAGCTTGGTGGCAGGGGGCGCAGATACGCAGTATTTT. Its translation: CASSLVAGGADTQYF. Full variable domain (remainder filled in from reference TRBV5-1 and TRBJ2-3): KAGVTQTPRYLIKTRGQQVTLSCSPISGHRSVSWYQQTPGQGLQFLFEYFSETQRNKGNFPGRFSGRQFSNSRSEMNVSTLELGDSALYLCASSLVAGGADTQYFGPGTRLTVL.

This chain uses TRBV12-3 or TRBV12-4 with TRBJ1-2; 7 bases line up with TRBD1. The CDR3 spans 13 residues. V lost 7 bases to trimming and J lost 4 bases; unmatched junction nucleotides: 6. DNA for the CDR3: TGTGCCAGCACCGCAGGGGGGGCCTATGGCTACACCTTC. Translated: CASTAGGAYGYTF.

This clonotype was found a few times. The CDR3 DNA sequence: TGTGCCAGTCAAGGAAGCTATCGCAACACTGAAGCTTTCTTT. Residues: CASQGSYRNTEAFF. The chain employs TRBV28 and TRBJ1-1; D uncertain. The CDR3 runs 14 residues. Germline-derived CDR1 and CDR2 are MDHEN and SYDVKM. The V and J ends lost 9 bases and 2 bases respectively, with 16 bases between them.

This clonotype was recorded a few times. The chain employs TRBV15 and TRBJ1-1; D unclear. The CDR3 is made up of 15 amino acids. V was clipped by 0 bases and J by 4 bases, with 12 bases between them. Germline assignment: CDR1 LNHNV and CDR2 YYDKDF (reference sequence). For the CDR3, the DNA is TGTGCCACCAGCAGAGATCACGGGCGGGGCACTGAAGCTTTCTTT. It is translated as CATSRDHGRGTEAFF.

This clonotype appeared a few times. This chain connects TRBV28 to TRBJ1-5; D unresolved. The V end was cut by 3 bases, the J end by 5 bases, with 8 bases between. This CDR3 region has 13 residues. Germline V lookup: CDR1 MDHEN, CDR2 SYDVKM. This chain's CDR3 is CASSFPGDQPQHF. The CDR3 bases are TGTGCCAGCAGTTTCCCCGGTGATCAGCCCCAGCATTTT.

This chain uses TRBV6-4 with TRBJ1-1; TRBD1 might be the D (6 bases). CDR3 length: 13 amino acids. The V and J ends lost 8 bases and 3 bases respectively, with 13 bases between them. Germline assignment: CDR1 MRHNA and CDR2 SNTAGT. CDR3 DNA: TGTGCCAGCCGGGGGGGCATCGACACTGAAGCTTTCTTT. Residues: CASRGGIDTEAFF.

This clonotype has a handful of counts. The chain uses TRBV7-9 and TRBJ1-2, with D tentatively TRBD1 (5 bases). Germline CDR1 SEHNR, CDR2 FQNEAQ (reference sequence). The CDR3 length is 12 residues. V lost 3 bases and J 7 bases, leaving 9 bases between the germline ends. CDR3 coding DNA: TGTGCCAGCAGCTTTCAAGGGGTTGGCTACACCTTC. It encodes CASSFQGVGYTF. The entire variable domain, with the rest obtained from reference TRBV7-9 and TRBJ1-2, is as follows: DTGVSQNPRHKITKRGQNVTFRCDPISEHNRLYWYRQTLGQGPEFLTYFQNEAQLEKSRLLSDRFSAERPKGSFSTLEIQRTEQGDSAMYLCASSFQGVGYTFGSGTRLTVV.